The 8 T cell receptor beta chains below were found in one sample sequenced in a study of Ad26.COV2.S vaccination and SARS-CoV-2 variants. TCRdb's copy holds only in-frame clones and misses some; the assay was immunoSEQ multiplex PCR. In the table there are over 110,000 clones, more than 80% of which are singletons. The material sequenced was peripheral blood, taken after recovery from COVID-19. The receptors stem from a human donor who had recovered from COVID-19.

J is TRBJ1-5 and V is TRBV28; TRBD1 matches at 9 bases. The CDR3 sequence is 14 residues long. V was pared by 6 bases and J by 7 bases, with 7 bases of the junction left unmatched. Germline V gene lookup returns CDR1 MDHEN and CDR2 SYDVKM. The CDR3 spells CASRKQGASQPQHF. DNA of the CDR3: TGTGCCAGCAGGAAACAGGGGGCATCCCAGCCCCAGCATTTT.

This chain links TRBV2 with TRBJ2-7; TRBD1 matches 9 bases. The CDR3 runs to 12 residues. V gave up 8 bases and J gave up 5 bases; unmatched junction bases: 4. Germline CDR1 and CDR2: SNHLY and FYNNEI. Here the CDR3 reads CASEGQGDEQYF. In nucleotides, the CDR3 is TGTGCCAGCGAGGGACAGGGTGACGAGCAGTACTTC.

The V gene is TRBV19, the J gene TRBJ1-5; D is unresolved. This CDR3 is 13 amino acids long. V shed 6 bases and J shed 7 bases, with 13 bases lying between them. Per germline, CDR1 LNHDA and CDR2 SQIVND (reference sequence). CDR3 sequence: CASRDGPGQPQHF. The CDR3 DNA is TGTGCCAGTAGGGACGGGCCGGGCCAGCCCCAGCATTTT.

The V gene is TRBV25-1, the J gene TRBJ1-4; D is unresolved. Germline V gene sequence: CDR1 MGHDK, CDR2 SYGVNS. V lost 7 bases and J lost 8, with 17 bases in between. The CDR3 loop spans 14 amino acids. DNA for the CDR3: TGTGCCAGCACCGGAAGGGATGGCGTGGAAAAACTGTTTTTT. It is translated as CASTGRDGVEKLFF.

The chain combines TRBV19 with TRBJ1-5, with TRBD1 identical over 7 bases. With V trimmed by 7 bases and J by 4 bases, 7 bases remained unmatched. Germline CDR1 reads LNHDA; CDR2 reads SQIVND (reference sequence). The CDR3 is 14 residues long. CDR3 sequence reads: CASNPGQSNQPQHF. CDR3 coding DNA: TGTGCCAGTAACCCGGGACAGAGTAATCAGCCCCAGCATTTT.

This rearrangement joins TRBV6-5 to TRBJ1-1; D is uncertain. The germline V gene has CDR1 MNHEY and CDR2 SVGAGI. The CDR3 consists of 14 residues. The V gene lost 7 bases and the J gene lost 0 bases, with 12 bases spanning the gap. CDR3 in amino acids: CASILSLLNTEAFF. Here the CDR3 DNA reads TGTGCCAGCATACTGTCTCTACTGAACACTGAAGCTTTCTTT.

The gene calls are TRBV6-2 or TRBV6-3 and TRBJ1-4, with TRBD1 as a possible D gene (6 bases). The CDR3 sequence is 13 residues long. Germline V gene lookup returns CDR1 MNHEY and CDR2 SVGEGT. Trimming took off 5 bases at V and 8 bases at J, with 12 bases between the two ends. The DNA of the CDR3 is TGTGCCAGCAGTCCGGACAGCGGAGAAAAACTGTTTTTT. Translation: CASSPDSGEKLFF.

The chain carries TRBV19 and TRBJ2-3; 9 positions agree with TRBD1. CDR3 size: 15 residues. The J segment lost 3 bases and the V segment lost 5 bases, leaving 6 bases of the junction unmatched. Per germline, CDR1 LNHDA and CDR2 SQIVND (reference sequence). CDR3 DNA: TGTGCCAGTAGTCCCCGGGACAGGGATACAGATACGCAGTATTTT. This codes for CASSPRDRDTDTQYF.